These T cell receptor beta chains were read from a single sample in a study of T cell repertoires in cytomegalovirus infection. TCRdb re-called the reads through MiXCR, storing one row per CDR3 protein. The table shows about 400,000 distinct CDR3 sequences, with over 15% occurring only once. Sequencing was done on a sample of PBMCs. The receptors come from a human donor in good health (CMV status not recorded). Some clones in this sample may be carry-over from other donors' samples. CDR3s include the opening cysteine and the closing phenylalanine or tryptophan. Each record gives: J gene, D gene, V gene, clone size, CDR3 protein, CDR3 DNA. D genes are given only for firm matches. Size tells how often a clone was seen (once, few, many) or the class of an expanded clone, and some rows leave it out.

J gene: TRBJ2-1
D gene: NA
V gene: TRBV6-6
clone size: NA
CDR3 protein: CASSYSGGRIPPYSEQFF
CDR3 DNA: TGTGCCAGCAGTTACTCTGGAGGACGGATTCCCCCCTACAGTGAGCAGTTCTTC

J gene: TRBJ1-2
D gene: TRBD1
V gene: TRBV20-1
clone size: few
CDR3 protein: CSAPTGTGVGGNYGYTF
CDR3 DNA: TGCAGTGCACCTACCGGGACAGGGGTCGGGGGTAACTATGGCTACACCTTC

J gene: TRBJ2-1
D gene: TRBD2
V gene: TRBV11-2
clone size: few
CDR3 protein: CASSGTSGLSYNEQFF
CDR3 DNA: TGTGCCAGCAGCGGGACTAGCGGGCTCTCCTACAATGAGCAGTTCTTC

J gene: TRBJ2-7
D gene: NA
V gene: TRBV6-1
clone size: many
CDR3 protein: CASSPGAHGTGEQYF
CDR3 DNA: TGTGCCAGCAGTCCTGGGGCCCATGGGACGGGCGAGCAGTACTTC

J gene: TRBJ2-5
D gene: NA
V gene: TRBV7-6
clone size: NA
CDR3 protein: CASSPRTDPYVTQYF
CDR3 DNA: TGTGCCAGCAGCCCCAGGACAGATCCTTACGTGACCCAGTACTTC

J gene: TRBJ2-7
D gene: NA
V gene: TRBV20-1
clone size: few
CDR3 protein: CSAQGGGEWDEQYF
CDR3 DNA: TGCAGTGCTCAGGGCGGTGGGGAGTGGGACGAGCAGTACTTC

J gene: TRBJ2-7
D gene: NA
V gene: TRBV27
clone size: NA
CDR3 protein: CASGLTYEQYF
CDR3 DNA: TGTGCCTCAGGGTTAACCTACGAGCAGTACTTC

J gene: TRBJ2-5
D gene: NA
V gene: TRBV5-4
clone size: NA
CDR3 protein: CASSPDSLQETQYF
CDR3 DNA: TGTGCCAGCAGCCCGGACAGCCTCCAAGAGACCCAGTACTTC

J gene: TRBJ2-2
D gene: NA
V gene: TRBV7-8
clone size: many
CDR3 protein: CASSLGLGGELFF
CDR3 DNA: TGTGCCAGCAGCTTAGGGCTCGGCGGGGAGCTGTTTTTT

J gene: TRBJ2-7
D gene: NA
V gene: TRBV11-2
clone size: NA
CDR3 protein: CASSRQGGGGEQYF
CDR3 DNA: TGTGCCAGCAGCCGACAGGGAGGCGGCGGGGAGCAGTACTTC

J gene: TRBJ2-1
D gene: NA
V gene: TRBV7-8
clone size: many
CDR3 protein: CASSLRPGVGYNEQFF
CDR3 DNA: TGTGCCAGCAGCTTACGCCCGGGTGTGGGATACAATGAGCAGTTCTTC

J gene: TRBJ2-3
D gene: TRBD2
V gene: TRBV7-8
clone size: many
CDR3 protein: CASSRRIRGGGADTQYF
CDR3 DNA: TGTGCCAGCAGCCGCAGGATTCGGGGGGGGGGGGCAGATACGCAGTATTTT

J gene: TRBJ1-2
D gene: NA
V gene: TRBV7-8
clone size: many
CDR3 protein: CASSFLYYGYTF
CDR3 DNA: TGTGCCAGCAGCTTCCTGTACTATGGCTACACCTTC

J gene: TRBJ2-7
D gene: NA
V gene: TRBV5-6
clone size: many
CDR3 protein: CASSAGPTGDEQYF
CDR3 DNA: TGTGCCAGCAGCGCCGGGCCTACCGGGGACGAGCAGTACTTC

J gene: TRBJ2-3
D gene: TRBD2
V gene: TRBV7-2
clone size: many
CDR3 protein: CASSLIGAGYPLAETTDTQYF
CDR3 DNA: TGTGCCAGCAGCTTAATAGGCGCAGGGTATCCCCTAGCGGAGACCACAGATACGCAGTATTTT

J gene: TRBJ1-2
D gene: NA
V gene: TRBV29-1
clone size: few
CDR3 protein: CSVEGGFGGYTF
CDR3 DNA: TGCAGCGTTGAGGGGGGGTTCGGAGGCTACACCTTC

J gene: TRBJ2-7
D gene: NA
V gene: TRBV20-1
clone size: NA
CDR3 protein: CSARAQGGSAYEQYF
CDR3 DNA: TGCAGTGCTAGAGCACAGGGCGGGTCTGCCTACGAGCAGTACTTC

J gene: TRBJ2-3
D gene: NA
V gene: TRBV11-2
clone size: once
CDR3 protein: CASSSTSLDTQYF
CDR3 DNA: TGTGCCAGCAGCTCAACTAGTCTGGATACGCAGTATTTT